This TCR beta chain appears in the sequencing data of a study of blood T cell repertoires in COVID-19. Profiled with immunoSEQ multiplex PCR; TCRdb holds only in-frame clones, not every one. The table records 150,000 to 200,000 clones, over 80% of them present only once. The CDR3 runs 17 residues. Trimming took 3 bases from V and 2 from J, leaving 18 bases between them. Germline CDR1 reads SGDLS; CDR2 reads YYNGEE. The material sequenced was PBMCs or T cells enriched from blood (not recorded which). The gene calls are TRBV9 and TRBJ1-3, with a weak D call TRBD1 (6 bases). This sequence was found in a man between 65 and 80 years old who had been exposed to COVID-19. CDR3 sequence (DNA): TGTGCCAGCAGCGCGAAGTTGGGGGCACAAGCTGGAAACACCATATATTTT. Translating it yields CASSAKLGAQAGNTIYF.